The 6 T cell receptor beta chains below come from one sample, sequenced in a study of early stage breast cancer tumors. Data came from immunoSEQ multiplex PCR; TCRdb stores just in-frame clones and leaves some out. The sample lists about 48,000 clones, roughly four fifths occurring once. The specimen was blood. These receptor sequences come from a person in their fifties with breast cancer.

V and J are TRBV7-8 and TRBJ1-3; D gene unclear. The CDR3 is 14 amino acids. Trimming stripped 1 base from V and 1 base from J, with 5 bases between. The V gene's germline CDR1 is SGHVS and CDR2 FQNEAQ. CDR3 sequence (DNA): TGTGCCAGCAGCTTAGTAGGGTCTGGAAACACCATATATTTT. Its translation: CASSLVGSGNTIYF.

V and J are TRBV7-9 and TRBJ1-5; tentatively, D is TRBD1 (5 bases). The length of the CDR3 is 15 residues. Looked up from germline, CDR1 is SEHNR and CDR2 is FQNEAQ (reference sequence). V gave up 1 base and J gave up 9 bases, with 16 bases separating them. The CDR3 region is CASSLGDGTVGPQHF. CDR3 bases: TGTGCCAGCAGCTTAGGGGACGGGACCGTAGGGCCCCAGCATTTT.

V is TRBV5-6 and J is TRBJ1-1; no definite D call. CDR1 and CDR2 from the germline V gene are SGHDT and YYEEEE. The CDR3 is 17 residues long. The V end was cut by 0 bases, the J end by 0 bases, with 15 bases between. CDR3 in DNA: TGTGCCAGCAGCTTGGTAAGCGGGCGGCTCATGAACACTGAAGCTTTCTTT. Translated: CASSLVSGRLMNTEAFF.

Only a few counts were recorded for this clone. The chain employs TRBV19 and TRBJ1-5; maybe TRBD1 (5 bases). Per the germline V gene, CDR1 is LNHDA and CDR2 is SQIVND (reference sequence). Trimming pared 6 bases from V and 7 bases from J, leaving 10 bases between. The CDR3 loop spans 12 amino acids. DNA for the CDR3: TGTGCCAGTAGGGACCGGGGCCAGCCCCAGCATTTT. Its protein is CASRDRGQPQHF.

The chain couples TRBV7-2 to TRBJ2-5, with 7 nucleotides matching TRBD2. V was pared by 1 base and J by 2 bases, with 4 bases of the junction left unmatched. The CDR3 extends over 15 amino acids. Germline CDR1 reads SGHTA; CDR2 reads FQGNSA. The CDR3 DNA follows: TGTGCCAGCAGCTTAGAGGGGACTAAACAAGAGACCCAGTACTTC. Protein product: CASSLEGTKQETQYF.

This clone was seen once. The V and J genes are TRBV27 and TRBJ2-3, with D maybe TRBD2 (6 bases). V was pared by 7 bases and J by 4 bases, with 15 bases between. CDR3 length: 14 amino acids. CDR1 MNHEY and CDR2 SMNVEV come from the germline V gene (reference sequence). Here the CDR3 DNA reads TGTGCCAGCAAGGATAACCGCGGGGCAGATACGCAGTATTTT. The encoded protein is CASKDNRGADTQYF.